This T cell receptor (beta chain) was recorded in a study of blood T cell repertoires in COVID-19. Across the whole study: Whether acute or convalescent, the COVID-19 samples came from the United States, Italy and Spain. From T cells, B-cell-depleted T cells, or PBMCs came the material, which was cDNA or gDNA.

In the authors' methods: Amplification of reference gene primers was used by the study to estimate nucleated cell counts. Using immunoSEQ multiplex PCR, the repertoire was profiled, and TCRdb retains in-frame clones only, with some absent. V, J and clone size are taken as reported in that table, and D and trimming were inferred from the DNA itself. The data contain some 120,000 clones, 70% to 90% of them singletons. The length of the CDR3 is 18 residues. Germline trimming cut 1 base from V and 6 bases from J; bases unmatched to any gene: 20. Germline assignment: CDR1 SQVTM and CDR2 ANQGSEA. The clonotype was recovered from a woman aged 45-59 years who had recovered from COVID-19. The genes are TRBV29-1 and TRBJ1-1, with 7 bases that match TRBD1. The sample taken for sequencing was peripheral blood. The CDR3 protein is CSVEGNRGGLLSTAEAFF. CDR3 bases: TGCAGCGTTGAAGGGAACAGGGGAGGTCTCCTTAGTACAGCTGAAGCTTTCTTT. The full variable domain, completed using reference TRBV29-1 and TRBJ1-1, is SAVISQKPSRDICQRGTSLTIQCQVDSQVTMMFWYRQQPGQSLTLIATANQGSEATYESGFVIDKFPISRPNLTFSTLTVSNMSPEDSSIYLCSVEGNRGGLLSTAEAFFGQGTRLTVV.